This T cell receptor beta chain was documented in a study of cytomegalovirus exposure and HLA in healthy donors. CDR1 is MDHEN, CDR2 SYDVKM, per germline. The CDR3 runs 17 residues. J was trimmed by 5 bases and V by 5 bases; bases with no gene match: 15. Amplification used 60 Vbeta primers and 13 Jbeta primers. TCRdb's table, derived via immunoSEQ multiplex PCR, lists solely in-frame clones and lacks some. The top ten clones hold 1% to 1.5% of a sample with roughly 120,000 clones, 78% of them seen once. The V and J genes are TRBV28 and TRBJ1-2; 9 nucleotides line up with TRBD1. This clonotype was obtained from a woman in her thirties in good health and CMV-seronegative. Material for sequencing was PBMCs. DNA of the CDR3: TGTGCCAGCAGTGCCCCGGGGACAGGGTCCCGCCGGTATGGCTACACCTTC. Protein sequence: CASSAPGTGSRRYGYTF.